This T cell receptor beta chain is drawn from a study of control samples from healthy donors and cancer patients. Sequenced by immunoSEQ multiplex PCR; TCRdb stores in-frame clones only, minus some. The table includes around 80,000 clones, 91% detected once. The CDR3 runs 14 residues. The V and J ends lost 4 bases and 7 bases respectively, with 11 bases between them. Germline lookup yields CDR1 SGHDN and CDR2 FVKESK. The clonotype originates from a man in his fifties in good health. The chain joins TRBV14 to TRBJ1-6; D unclear. Sequencing was performed on blood. The CDR3 region has the DNA TGTGCCAGCAGCCTCCCTTCAAGGAATTCACCCCTCCACTTT. The encoded protein is CASSLPSRNSPLHF.